The source of this TCR beta chain is a study of blood T cell repertoires in COVID-19. Whole-study context: Spain, Italy and the United States supplied samples that represented acute and convalescent COVID-19. T cells, B-cell-depleted T cells, or PBMCs provided the cDNA or gDNA that served as material.

In the original processing: Using reference gene primer amplification, nucleated cell counts were estimated. Produced via immunoSEQ multiplex PCR; TCRdb's table is partial and in-frame only. V and J calls and clone size come straight from that table; D and trimming were deduced from the DNA. The repertoire holds 90,000 to 150,000 clones, more than 75% seen once, with roughly 3.9% in the top ten. The V end was cut by 2 bases, the J end by 2 bases, with 11 bases between. The CDR3 has 15 amino acids. Looked up from germline, CDR1 is SGHTA and CDR2 is FQGNSA. The specimen sequenced was peripheral blood. The source is a man in his fifties or sixties with acute or convalescent COVID-19. This rearrangement joins TRBV7-2 to TRBJ2-3; TRBD1 might be the D (5 bases). CDR3 sequence: CASSLTRDNTDTQYF. CDR3 in DNA: TGTGCCAGCAGCTTAACCAGGGATAACACAGATACGCAGTATTTT.